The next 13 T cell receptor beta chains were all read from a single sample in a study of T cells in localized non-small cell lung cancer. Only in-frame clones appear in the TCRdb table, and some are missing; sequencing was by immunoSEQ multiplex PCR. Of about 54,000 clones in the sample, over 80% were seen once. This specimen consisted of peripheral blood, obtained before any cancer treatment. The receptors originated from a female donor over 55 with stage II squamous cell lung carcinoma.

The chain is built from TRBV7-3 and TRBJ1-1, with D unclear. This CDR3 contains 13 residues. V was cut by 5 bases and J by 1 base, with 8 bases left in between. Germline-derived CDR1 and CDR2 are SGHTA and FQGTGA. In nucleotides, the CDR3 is TGTGCCAGCAGCAGTGGACGGAACACTGAAGCTTTCTTT. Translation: CASSSGRNTEAFF.

The CDR3 DNA reads as TGTGCCAGCAGCCCGACGGGGGCGGAGGAAAAACTGTTTTTT. Protein: CASSPTGAEEKLFF. The V and J genes are TRBV7-8 and TRBJ1-4; D is perhaps TRBD1 (6 bases). Deletions cut 5 bases from V and 8 bases from J, with 15 bases between. The CDR3 length is 14 residues. Germline V gene data show CDR1 as SGHVS and CDR2 as FQNEAQ.

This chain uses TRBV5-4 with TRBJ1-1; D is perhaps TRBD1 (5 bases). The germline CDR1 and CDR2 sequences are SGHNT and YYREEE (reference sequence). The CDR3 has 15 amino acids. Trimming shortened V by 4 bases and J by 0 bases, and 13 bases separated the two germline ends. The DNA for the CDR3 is TGTGCCAGCAGCCCACCCACAGGCGTGAACACTGAAGCTTTCTTT. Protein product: CASSPPTGVNTEAFF.

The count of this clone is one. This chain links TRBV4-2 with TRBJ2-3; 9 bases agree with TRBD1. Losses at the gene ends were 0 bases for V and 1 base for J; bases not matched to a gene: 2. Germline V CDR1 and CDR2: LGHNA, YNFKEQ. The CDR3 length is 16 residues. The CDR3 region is CASSQEDRGGTDTQYF. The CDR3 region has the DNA TGTGCCAGCAGCCAAGAGGACAGGGGAGGCACAGATACGCAGTATTTT.

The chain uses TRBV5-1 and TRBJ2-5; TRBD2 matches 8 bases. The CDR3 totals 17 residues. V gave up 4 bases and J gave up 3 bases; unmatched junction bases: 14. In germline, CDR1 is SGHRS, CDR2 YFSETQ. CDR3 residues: CASSPGGTRGTEETQYF. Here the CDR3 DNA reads TGCGCCAGCAGCCCGGGCGGGACTAGAGGGACCGAAGAGACCCAGTACTTC. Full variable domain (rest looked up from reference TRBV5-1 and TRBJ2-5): KAGVTQTPRYLIKTRGQQVTLSCSPISGHRSVSWYQQTPGQGLQFLFEYFSETQRNKGNFPGRFSGRQFSNSRSEMNVSTLELGDSALYLCASSPGGTRGTEETQYFGPGTRLLVL.

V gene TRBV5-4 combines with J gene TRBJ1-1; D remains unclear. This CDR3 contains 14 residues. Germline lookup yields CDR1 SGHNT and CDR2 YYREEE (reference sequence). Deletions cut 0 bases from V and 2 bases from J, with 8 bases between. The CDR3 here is CASSLGVTNTEAFF. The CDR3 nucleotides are TGTGCCAGCAGCTTGGGGGTGACCAACACTGAAGCTTTCTTT.

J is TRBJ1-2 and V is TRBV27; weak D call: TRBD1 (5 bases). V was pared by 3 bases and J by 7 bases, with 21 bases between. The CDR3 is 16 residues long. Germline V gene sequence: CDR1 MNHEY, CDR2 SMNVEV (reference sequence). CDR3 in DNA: TGTGCCAGCAGTTTTACCTCGGAAAGGGCTGGGGGTGGCTACACCTTC. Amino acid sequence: CASSFTSERAGGGYTF.

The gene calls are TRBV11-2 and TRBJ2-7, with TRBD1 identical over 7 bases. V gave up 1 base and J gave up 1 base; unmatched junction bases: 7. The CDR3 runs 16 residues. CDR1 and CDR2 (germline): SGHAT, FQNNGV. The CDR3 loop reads CASSLGWDRPSYEQYF. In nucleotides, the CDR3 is TGTGCCAGCAGCTTAGGATGGGACAGACCTTCCTACGAGCAGTACTTC. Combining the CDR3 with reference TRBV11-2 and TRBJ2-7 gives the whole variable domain EAGVAQSPRYKIIEKRQSVAFWCNPISGHATLYWYQQILGQGPKLLIQFQNNGVVDDSQLPKDRFSAERLKGVDSTLKIQPAKLEDSAVYLCASSLGWDRPSYEQYFGPGTRLTVT.

The CDR3: CATETYGVRRGYTF. CDR3 nucleotides: TGTGCCACAGAGACCTACGGGGTTCGTCGGGGCTACACCTTC. J is TRBJ1-2 and V is TRBV6-1, with D uncertain. The CDR3 length is 14 residues. Trimming removed 10 bases from V and 8 bases from J, with 23 bases in between. Germline V gene lookup returns CDR1 MNHNS and CDR2 SASEGT.

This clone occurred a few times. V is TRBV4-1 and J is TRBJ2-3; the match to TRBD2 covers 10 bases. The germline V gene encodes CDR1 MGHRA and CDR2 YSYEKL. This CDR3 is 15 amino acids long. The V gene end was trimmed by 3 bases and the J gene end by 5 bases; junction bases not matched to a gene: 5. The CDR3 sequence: CASSQERLAGDTQYF. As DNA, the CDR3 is TGCGCCAGCAGCCAGGAACGACTAGCGGGAGATACGCAGTATTTT.

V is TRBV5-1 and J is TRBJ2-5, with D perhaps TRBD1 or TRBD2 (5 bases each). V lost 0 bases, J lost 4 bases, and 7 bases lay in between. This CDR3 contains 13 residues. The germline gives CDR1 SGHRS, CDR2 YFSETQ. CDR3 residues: CASSLAGRETQYF. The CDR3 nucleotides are TGCGCCAGCAGCTTGGCGGGGCGAGAGACCCAGTACTTC.

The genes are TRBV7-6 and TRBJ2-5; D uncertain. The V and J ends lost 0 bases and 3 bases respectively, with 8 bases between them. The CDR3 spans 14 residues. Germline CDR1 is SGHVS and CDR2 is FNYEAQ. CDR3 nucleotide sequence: TGTGCCAGCAGCTTAGCGTCGGCTGAAGAGACCCAGTACTTC. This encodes CASSLASAEETQYF.

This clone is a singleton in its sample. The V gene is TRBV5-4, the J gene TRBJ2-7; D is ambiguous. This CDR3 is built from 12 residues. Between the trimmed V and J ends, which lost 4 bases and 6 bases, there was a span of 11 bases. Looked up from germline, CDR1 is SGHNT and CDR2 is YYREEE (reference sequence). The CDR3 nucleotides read TGTGCCAGCAGCCAAGAGGCTAGCGAGCAGTACTTC. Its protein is CASSQEASEQYF.